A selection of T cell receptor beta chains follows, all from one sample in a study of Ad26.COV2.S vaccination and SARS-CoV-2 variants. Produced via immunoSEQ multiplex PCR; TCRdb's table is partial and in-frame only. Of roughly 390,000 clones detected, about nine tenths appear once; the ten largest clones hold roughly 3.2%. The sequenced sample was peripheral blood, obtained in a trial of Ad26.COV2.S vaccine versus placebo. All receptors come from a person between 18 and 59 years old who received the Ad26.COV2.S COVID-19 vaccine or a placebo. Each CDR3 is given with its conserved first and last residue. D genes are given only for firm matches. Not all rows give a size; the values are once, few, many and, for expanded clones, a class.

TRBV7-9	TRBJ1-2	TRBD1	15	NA	CASSLPGQGTYGYTF	TGTGCCAGCAGCTTACCCGGACAGGGGACCTATGGCTACACCTTC
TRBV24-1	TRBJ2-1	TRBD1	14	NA	CATSDADRVHEQFF	TGTGCCACCAGTGATGCCGACAGGGTACATGAGCAGTTCTTC
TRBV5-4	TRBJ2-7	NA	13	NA	CASSLTGSYEQYF	TGTGCCAGCAGCTTGACAGGTTCCTACGAGCAGTACTTC
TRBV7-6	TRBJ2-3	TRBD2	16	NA	CASSPSVGGGPDTQYF	TGTGCCAGCAGCCCTAGTGTGGGCGGGGGGCCAGATACGCAGTATTTT
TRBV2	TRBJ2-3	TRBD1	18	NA	CASSDSLVGQGHTDTQYF	TGTGCCAGCAGTGATTCTCTCGTAGGACAGGGGCACACAGATACGCAGTATTTT
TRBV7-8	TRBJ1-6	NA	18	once	CASSLYSRQDPYNSPLHF	TGTGCCAGCAGCTTATATTCCCGACAGGATCCCTATAATTCACCCCTCCACTTT
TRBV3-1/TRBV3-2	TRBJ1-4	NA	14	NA	CASSPARFNEKLFF	TGTGCCAGCAGCCCGGCACGGTTCAATGAAAAACTGTTTTTT
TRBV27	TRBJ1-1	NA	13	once	CASSRQENTEAFF	TGTGCCAGCAGTAGGCAAGAGAACACTGAAGCTTTCTTT
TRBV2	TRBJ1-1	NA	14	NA	CASSSWGGSTEAFF	TGTGCCAGCAGCAGTTGGGGGGGCTCCACTGAAGCTTTCTTT
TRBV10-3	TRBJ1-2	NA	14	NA	CAISEEAGIYGYTF	TGTGCCATCAGTGAGGAGGCGGGGATCTATGGCTACACCTTC
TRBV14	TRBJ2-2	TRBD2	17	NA	CASSQDKIAGPTGELFF	TGTGCCAGCAGCCAAGATAAAATAGCGGGGCCCACCGGGGAGCTGTTTTTT
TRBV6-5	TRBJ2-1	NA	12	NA	CASRHYSNEQFF	TGTGCCAGCAGACATTACTCAAACGAGCAGTTCTTC
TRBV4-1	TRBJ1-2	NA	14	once	CASSQGWGEYGYTF	TGCGCCAGCAGCCAGGGTTGGGGGGAATATGGCTACACCTTC
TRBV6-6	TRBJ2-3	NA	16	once	CASSYLSGASTDTQYF	TGTGCCAGCAGTTACCTCTCCGGGGCCAGCACAGATACGCAGTATTTT
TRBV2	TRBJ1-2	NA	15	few	CASSRVLQGNYGYTF	TGTGCCAGCAGTCGAGTACTACAGGGAAACTATGGCTACACCTTC
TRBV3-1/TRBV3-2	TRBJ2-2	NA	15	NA	CASSQGVTNTGELFF	TGTGCCAGCAGCCAAGGGGTTACGAACACCGGGGAGCTGTTTTTT
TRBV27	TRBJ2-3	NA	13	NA	CASTQLGTDTQYF	TGTGCCAGCACCCAATTGGGCACAGATACGCAGTATTTT
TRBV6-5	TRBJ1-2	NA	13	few	CASSYDVGKGYTF	TGTGCCAGCAGTTACGATGTGGGAAAAGGCTACACCTTC
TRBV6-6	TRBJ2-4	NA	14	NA	CASIGRSAKNIQYF	TGTGCCAGCATAGGCAGATCAGCCAAAAACATTCAGTACTTC
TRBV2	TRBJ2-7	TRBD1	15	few	CASRTLRDREGEQYF	TGTGCCAGCAGGACACTCCGGGACAGGGAAGGCGAGCAGTACTTC
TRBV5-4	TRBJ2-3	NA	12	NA	CASSLDADTQYF	TGTGCCAGCAGCTTGGATGCGGATACGCAGTATTTT
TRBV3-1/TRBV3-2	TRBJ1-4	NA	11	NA	CASRGLEKLFF	TGTGCCAGCCGGGGACTTGAAAAACTGTTTTTT
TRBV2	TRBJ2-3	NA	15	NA	CASGTGYLSTDTQYF	TGTGCCAGCGGAACAGGGTACCTTAGCACAGATACGCAGTATTTT
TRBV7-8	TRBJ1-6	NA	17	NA	CASSLSRGSSYNSPLHF	TGTGCCAGCAGCTTATCCAGGGGTAGCTCCTATAATTCACCCCTCCACTTT
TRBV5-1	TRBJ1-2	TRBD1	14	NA	CASSSTGPRDGYTF	TGCGCCAGCAGCTCGACAGGGCCCCGGGATGGCTACACCTTC
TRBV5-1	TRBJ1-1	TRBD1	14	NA	CASSPGQGAAEAFF	TGCGCCAGCAGCCCGGGACAGGGGGCTGCTGAAGCTTTCTTT
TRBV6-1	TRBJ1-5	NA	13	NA	CASSEVQYQPQHF	TGTGCCAGCAGTGAAGTACAGTATCAGCCCCAGCATTTT
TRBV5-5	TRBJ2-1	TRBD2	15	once	CASSLGTSGADEQFF	TGTGCCAGCAGCTTAGGGACTAGCGGGGCGGATGAGCAGTTCTTC
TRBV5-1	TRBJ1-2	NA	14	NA	CASSPDRTNYGYTF	TGCGCCAGCAGCCCCGACAGGACTAACTATGGCTACACCTTC
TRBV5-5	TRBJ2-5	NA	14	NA	CASSRDLMRETQYF	TGTGCCAGCAGCCGGGACCTTATGCGGGAGACCCAGTACTTC
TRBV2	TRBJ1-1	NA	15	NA	CASSDFRKSLGEAFF	TGTGCCAGCAGTGACTTTCGCAAATCGCTCGGTGAAGCTTTCTTT
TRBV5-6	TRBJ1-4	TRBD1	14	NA	CASRVTGDNEKLFF	TGTGCCAGCAGAGTTACAGGGGACAATGAAAAACTGTTTTTT
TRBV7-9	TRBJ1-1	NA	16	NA	CASSLGTGGLNAEAFF	TGTGCCAGCAGTCTGGGAACAGGAGGGTTGAACGCTGAAGCTTTCTTT
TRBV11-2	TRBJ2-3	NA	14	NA	CASRFWLITDTQYF	TGTGCCAGCAGGTTTTGGCTTATCACAGATACGCAGTATTTT
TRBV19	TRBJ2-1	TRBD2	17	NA	CASSARSGTSLYNEQFF	TGTGCCAGTAGTGCTAGATCCGGGACTAGCCTGTACAATGAGCAGTTCTTC
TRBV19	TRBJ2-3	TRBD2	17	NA	CASSPRTSGGSPDTQYF	TGTGCCAGTAGTCCCCGGACTAGCGGGGGTTCCCCAGATACGCAGTATTTT
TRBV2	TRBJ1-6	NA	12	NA	CASSRFNSPLHF	TGTGCCAGCAGTAGATTTAATTCACCCCTCCACTTT
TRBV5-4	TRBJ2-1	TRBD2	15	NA	CASSLGTSGRNEQFF	TGTGCCAGCAGCTTGGGGACTAGCGGGAGAAATGAGCAGTTCTTC
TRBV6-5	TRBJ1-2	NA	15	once	CASSYSTPGAYGYTF	TGTGCCAGCAGTTACTCGACCCCAGGGGCCTATGGCTACACCTTC
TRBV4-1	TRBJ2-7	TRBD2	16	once	CASSQEESKGGHEQYF	TGCGCCAGCAGCCAAGAAGAATCGAAGGGAGGGCACGAGCAGTACTTC
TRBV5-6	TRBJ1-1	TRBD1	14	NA	CASSLGQGGLSAFF	TGTGCCAGCAGCTTGGGACAGGGAGGTCTATCGGCTTTCTTT
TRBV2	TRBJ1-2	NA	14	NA	CASIPPGARYGYTF	TGTGCCAGCATTCCCCCGGGGGCGCGATATGGCTACACCTTC
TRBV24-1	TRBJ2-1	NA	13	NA	CATRHRSYNEQFF	TGTGCCACTAGACATCGCTCCTACAATGAGCAGTTCTTC
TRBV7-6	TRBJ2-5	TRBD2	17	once	CASTASWTSGGEETQYF	TGTGCCAGCACAGCCTCTTGGACTAGCGGGGGGGAAGAGACCCAGTACTTC
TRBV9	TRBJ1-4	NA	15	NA	CASSVVGGPGEKLFF	TGTGCCAGCAGCGTAGTGGGGGGCCCTGGTGAAAAACTGTTTTTT
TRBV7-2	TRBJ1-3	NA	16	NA	CASSLGVPSSGNTIYF	TGTGCCAGCAGCTTAGGGGTCCCCTCCTCTGGAAACACCATATATTTT
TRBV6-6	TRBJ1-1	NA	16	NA	CASSQPGVVTNTEAFF	TGTGCCAGCAGCCAACCCGGGGTTGTTACGAACACTGAAGCTTTCTTT
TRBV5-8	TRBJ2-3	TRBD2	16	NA	CASSLWTSGASDTQYF	TGTGCCAGCAGCTTGTGGACTAGCGGGGCCTCAGATACGCAGTATTTT
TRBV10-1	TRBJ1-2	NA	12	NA	CASSDPAGTYTF	TGCGCCAGCAGTGACCCCGCCGGGACCTACACCTTC